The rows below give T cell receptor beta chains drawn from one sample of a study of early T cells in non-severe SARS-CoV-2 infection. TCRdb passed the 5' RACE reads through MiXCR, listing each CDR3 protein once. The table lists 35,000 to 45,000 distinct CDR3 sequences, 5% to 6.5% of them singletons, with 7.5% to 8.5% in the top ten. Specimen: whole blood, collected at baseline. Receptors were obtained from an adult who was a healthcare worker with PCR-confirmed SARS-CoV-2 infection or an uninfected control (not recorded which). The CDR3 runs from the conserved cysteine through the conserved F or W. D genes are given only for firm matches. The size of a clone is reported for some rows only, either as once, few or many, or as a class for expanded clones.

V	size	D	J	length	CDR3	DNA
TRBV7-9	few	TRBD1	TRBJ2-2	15	CASSSRDRATGELFF	TGTGCCAGCAGCTCCCGGGACAGGGCCACCGGGGAGCTGTTTTTT
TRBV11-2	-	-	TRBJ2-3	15	CASSQETKGTDTQYF	TGTGCCAGCAGCCAGGAAACGAAGGGCACAGATACGCAGTATTTT
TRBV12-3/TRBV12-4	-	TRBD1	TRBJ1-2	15	CASSSSGTGNYGYTF	TGTGCCAGCAGTTCCTCCGGGACAGGGAACTATGGCTACACCTTC
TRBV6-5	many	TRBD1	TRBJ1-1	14	CASSYGQGSTEAFF	TGTGCCAGCAGTTACGGACAGGGAAGCACTGAAGCTTTCTTT
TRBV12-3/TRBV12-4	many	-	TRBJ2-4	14	CASSLREAKNIQYF	TGTGCCAGCAGCCTTAGAGAAGCCAAAAACATTCAGTACTTC
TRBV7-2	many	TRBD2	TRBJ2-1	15	CASSPGTSGYNEQFF	TGTGCCAGCAGCCCCGGGACTAGCGGGTACAATGAGCAGTTCTTC
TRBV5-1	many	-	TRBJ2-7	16	CASSLGPRGLFYEQYF	TGCGCCAGCAGCTTGGGGCCCAGGGGCCTTTTCTACGAGCAGTACTTC
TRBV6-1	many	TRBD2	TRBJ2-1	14	CASRAGGTYNEQFF	TGTGCCAGCCGGGCGGGGGGGACCTACAATGAGCAGTTCTTC
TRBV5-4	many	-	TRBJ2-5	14	CASSSRQPQETQYF	TGTGCCAGCAGCTCAAGACAGCCCCAAGAGACCCAGTACTTC
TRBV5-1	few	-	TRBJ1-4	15	CASSFNGLSNEKLFF	TGCGCCAGCAGCTTTAATGGGCTCTCTAATGAAAAACTGTTTTTT
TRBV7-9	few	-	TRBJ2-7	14	CASRFSASGYEQYF	TGTGCCAGCAGATTCTCAGCCAGCGGGTACGAGCAGTACTTC
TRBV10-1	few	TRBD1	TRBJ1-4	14	CASTWTGRNEKLFF	TGCGCCAGCACCTGGACAGGGCGTAATGAAAAACTGTTTTTT
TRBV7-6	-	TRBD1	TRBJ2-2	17	CASSSGPRGLDTGELFF	TGTGCCAGCAGCTCCGGGCCCAGGGGGCTCGACACCGGGGAGCTGTTTTTT
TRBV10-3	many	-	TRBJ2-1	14	CAISEQGPRNEQFF	TGTGCCATCAGTGAGCAGGGACCACGCAATGAGCAGTTCTTC
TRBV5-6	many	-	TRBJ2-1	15	CASSLGQRSYNEQFF	TGTGCCAGCAGCTTGGGGCAGAGATCCTACAATGAGCAGTTCTTC
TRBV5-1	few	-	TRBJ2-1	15	CASSELAGAYNEQFF	TGCGCCAGCAGCGAGCTTGCGGGGGCTTACAATGAGCAGTTCTTC
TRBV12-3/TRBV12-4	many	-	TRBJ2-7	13	CASRPSGGSNVYF	TGTGCCAGCAGGCCATCCGGGGGCTCGAACGTTTACTTC
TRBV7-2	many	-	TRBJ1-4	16	CASSLAAGLTNEKLFF	TGTGCCAGCAGCTTAGCGGCAGGGTTAACTAATGAAAAACTGTTTTTT
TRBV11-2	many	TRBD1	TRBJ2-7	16	CASSRRQGWDSYEQYF	TGTGCCAGCAGCCGAAGACAGGGCTGGGACTCCTACGAGCAGTACTTC
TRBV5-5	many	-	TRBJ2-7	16	CASTPVGGAISYEQYF	TGTGCCAGCACACCCGTGGGTGGGGCTATTTCCTACGAGCAGTACTTC
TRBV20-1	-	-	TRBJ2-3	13	CSAPEAVTDTQYF	TGCAGTGCTCCCGAGGCGGTCACAGATACGCAGTATTTT
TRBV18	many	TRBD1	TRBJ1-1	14	CASSLGQGGTEAFF	TGTGCCAGCTCCCTCGGACAGGGCGGCACTGAAGCTTTCTTT
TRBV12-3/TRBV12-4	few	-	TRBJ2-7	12	CASSFHRYEQYF	TGTGCCAGCAGTTTTCACCGCTACGAGCAGTACTTC
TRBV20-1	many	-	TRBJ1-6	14	CSARAGPYNSPLHF	TGCAGTGCTAGGGCGGGACCCTATAATTCACCCCTCCACTTT
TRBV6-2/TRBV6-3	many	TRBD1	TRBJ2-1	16	CASRVFGTGGNNEQFF	TGTGCCAGCAGGGTCTTTGGGACAGGGGGAAACAATGAGCAGTTCTTC
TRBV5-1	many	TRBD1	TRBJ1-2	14	CASSSWTGGNGYTF	TGCGCCAGCAGCTCCTGGACAGGGGGCAATGGCTACACCTTC
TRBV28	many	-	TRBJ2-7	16	CASSLLGSPGPYEQYF	TGTGCCAGCAGTTTATTAGGGAGTCCTGGGCCCTACGAGCAGTACTTC
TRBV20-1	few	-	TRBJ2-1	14	CSASQGGYYNEQFF	TGCAGTGCTAGTCAAGGGGGATACTACAATGAGCAGTTCTTC
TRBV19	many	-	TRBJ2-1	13	CASTYSRYNEQFF	TGTGCCAGCACCTACTCTAGATACAATGAGCAGTTCTTC
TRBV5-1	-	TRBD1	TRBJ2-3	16	CASSYRGQGSTDTQYF	TGCGCCAGCAGCTACCGAGGACAGGGGTCCACAGATACGCAGTATTTT
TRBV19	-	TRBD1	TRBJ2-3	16	CASSIGQGRSTDTQYF	TGTGCCAGTAGTATAGGACAGGGGCGAAGCACAGATACGCAGTATTTT
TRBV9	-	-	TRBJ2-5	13	CASSAPGQETQYF	TGTGCCAGCAGCGCACCAGGGCAAGAGACCCAGTACTTC
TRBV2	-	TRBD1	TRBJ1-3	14	CASRGQRSGNTIYF	TGTGCCAGCAGGGGACAGCGCTCTGGAAACACCATATATTTT
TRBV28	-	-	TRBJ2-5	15	CASSLGGSLQETQYF	TGTGCCAGCAGTTTAGGCGGCAGTCTACAAGAGACCCAGTACTTC
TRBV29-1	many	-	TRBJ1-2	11	CSVAPTRGYTF	TGCAGCGTTGCCCCAACCCGGGGCTACACCTTC
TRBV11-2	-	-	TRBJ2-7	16	CASSPSRRSISYEQYF	TGTGCCAGCAGCCCCAGTCGCCGGTCAATCTCCTACGAGCAGTACTTC
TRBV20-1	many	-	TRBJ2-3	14	CSAREAASTDTQYF	TGCAGTGCTAGAGAGGCAGCTAGCACAGATACGCAGTATTTT
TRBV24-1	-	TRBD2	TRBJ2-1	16	CATSGQLAGGFNEQFF	TGTGCCACCAGTGGCCAACTAGCGGGGGGGTTCAATGAGCAGTTCTTC
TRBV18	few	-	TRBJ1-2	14	CASSPGEVNYGYTF	TGTGCCAGCTCACCAGGGGAGGTTAACTATGGCTACACCTTC
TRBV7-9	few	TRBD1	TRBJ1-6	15	CASSKQGEAGSPLHF	TGTGCCAGCAGCAAGCAGGGGGAAGCCGGTTCACCCCTCCACTTT
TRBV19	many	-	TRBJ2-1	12	CASSGRPNEQFF	TGTGCCAGTTCGGGCCGCCCCAATGAGCAGTTCTTC
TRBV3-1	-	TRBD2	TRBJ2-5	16	CASSQVPAGNQETQYF	TGTGCCAGCAGCCAAGTCCCAGCGGGGAACCAAGAGACCCAGTACTTC
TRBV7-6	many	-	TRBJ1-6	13	CASSLGDNSPLHF	TGTGCCAGCAGCTTGGGCGATAATTCACCCCTCCACTTT
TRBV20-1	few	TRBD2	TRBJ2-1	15	CSASPASGAGNEQFF	TGCAGTGCTAGCCCGGCTAGCGGGGCAGGCAATGAGCAGTTCTTC
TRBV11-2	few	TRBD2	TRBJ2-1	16	CASSLDLAGGRNEQFF	TGTGCCAGCAGCTTAGATCTAGCGGGGGGGCGGAATGAGCAGTTCTTC